These 14 T cell receptor beta chains originate from one sample sequenced in a study of T cell repertoires in cytomegalovirus infection. MiXCR, applied by TCRdb to the reads, yields one record per CDR3 protein. The sample includes more than 400,000 distinct CDR3 sequences, approximately 25% of them seen just once. The sequenced sample consisted of PBMCs. These receptors were collected from a human donor in good health (CMV status not recorded). Some clones in this sample may be carry-over from other donors' samples.

This clonotype was observed at least ten times. This chain uses TRBV7-2 with TRBJ2-3; D perhaps matches TRBD1 (8 bases). This CDR3 has 17 amino acids. CDR1 is SGHTA, CDR2 FQGNSA, per germline. Trimming took 4 bases from V and 3 from J, leaving 20 bases between them. CDR3 DNA sequence: TGTGCCAGCAGCTCCCCCGACAGGGGAGGGTGGACAGATACGCAGTATTTT. Its translation: CASSSPDRGGWTDTQYF.

The rearrangement links TRBV7-2 to TRBJ2-7; perhaps D is TRBD1 or TRBD2 (5 bases each). The CDR3 contains 15 residues. Germline lookup yields CDR1 SGHTA and CDR2 FQGNSA. Trimming removed 5 bases from V and 3 bases from J, with 17 bases in between. Here the CDR3 reads CASSSNSGPYYEQYF. CDR3 bases: TGTGCCAGCAGCAGCAACTCGGGACCCTACTACGAGCAGTACTTC.

This chain joins TRBV14 and TRBJ1-2; D gene uncertain. V gave up 1 base and J gave up 7 bases, with 13 bases separating them. Per the germline V gene, CDR1 is SGHDN and CDR2 is FVKESK. CDR3 length equals 14 residues. CDR3 sequence: CASSQAGSPRGYTF. The CDR3, as DNA: TGTGCCAGCAGCCAAGCGGGGTCCCCTCGTGGCTACACCTTC.

This clonotype was counted ten times or more. CDR3 in amino acids: CASSLALAGAYEQYF. For the CDR3, the DNA is TGTGCCAGCAGCTTAGCACTAGCGGGGGCCTACGAGCAGTACTTC. The chain is built from TRBV7-6 and TRBJ2-7; 11 nucleotides match TRBD2. V was pared by 0 bases and J by 2 bases, with 0 bases of the junction left unmatched. This CDR3 comprises 15 residues. In germline, CDR1 is SGHVS, CDR2 FNYEAQ.

The V call is TRBV27, the J call TRBJ2-7; 7 bases map to TRBD2. From germline, CDR1 is MNHEY and CDR2 SMNVEV (reference sequence). The CDR3 contains 13 residues. V shed 7 bases, J shed 4 bases, and the junction held 7 bases outside the gene matches. This CDR3 reads CASKSLRGYEQYF. CDR3 nucleotides: TGTGCCAGCAAATCCTTGCGGGGGTACGAGCAGTACTTC.

The V call is TRBV20-1, the J call TRBJ2-4; no definite D call. Germline V gene lookup returns CDR1 DFQATT and CDR2 SNEGSKA (reference sequence). Trimming pared 3 bases from V and 0 bases from J, leaving 6 bases between. The length of the CDR3 is 13 residues. The CDR3 coding sequence is TGCAGTGCTAGGGCGGTAGCCAAAAACATTCAGTACTTC. Translation: CSARAVAKNIQYF.

In its sample, this clonotype was seen many times. The rearrangement links TRBV7-2 to TRBJ1-6, with 7 positions matching TRBD1. The germline gives CDR1 SGHTA, CDR2 FQGNSA. The CDR3 length is 14 residues. The V segment lost 5 bases and the J segment 6 bases; nucleotides outside the gene matches: 4. The CDR3 is CASSPRDSNSPLHF. The CDR3 nucleotides are TGTGCCAGCAGCCCCCGGGACAGTAATTCACCCCTCCACTTT.

The rearrangement uses TRBV7-2 and TRBJ2-1; D tentatively reads TRBD1 or TRBD2 (5 bases each). Germline loops: CDR1 SGHTA, CDR2 FQGNSA. Trimming shortened V by 5 bases and J by 0 bases, and 14 bases separated the two germline ends. CDR3 size: 16 residues. The CDR3, as DNA: TGTGCCAGCAGCCCATCCGGGACCTCCTCCTACAATGAGCAGTTCTTC. It codes for CASSPSGTSSYNEQFF.

The chain combines TRBV6-6 with TRBJ2-2; TRBD2 might be the D (7 bases). V lost 7 bases and J lost 6, with 15 bases in between. This CDR3 has 14 amino acids. Germline V gives CDR1 MNHNY, CDR2 SVGAGI (reference sequence). The CDR3 region is CASTPWGGPGELFF. The DNA of the CDR3 is TGTGCCAGCACCCCCTGGGGGGGGCCCGGGGAGCTGTTTTTT.

This clonotype has at least ten counts. V is TRBV7-2 and J is TRBJ1-2; no clear D. The CDR3 has 13 amino acids. V lost 1 base and J 6 bases, leaving 9 bases between the germline ends. Per germline, CDR1 SGHTA and CDR2 FQGNSA. CDR3 in amino acids: CASSLDRADGYTF. For the CDR3, the DNA is TGTGCCAGCAGCTTAGATAGGGCGGATGGCTACACCTTC.

This sequence joins TRBV3-1 and TRBJ2-1; a possible D gene is TRBD2 (5 bases). Trimming removed 5 bases at V and 10 bases at J, with 9 bases between. The CDR3 covers 11 residues. CDR1 is LGHDT and CDR2 is YNNKEL in the germline V gene (reference sequence). The CDR3 is CASSYQREQFF. In nucleotides, the CDR3 is TGTGCCAGCAGCTACCAGCGGGAGCAGTTCTTC.

The chain links TRBV10-3 to TRBJ2-1, with TRBD2 identical over 12 bases. CDR1 is ENHRY, CDR2 SYGVKD, per germline. With V trimmed by 4 bases and J by 3 bases, 13 bases remained unmatched. The CDR3 runs 19 residues. CDR3 DNA sequence: TGTGCCATCAGTGGGGCCGGCCTAGCGGGAGGGCCTCTCTACAATGAGCAGTTCTTC. Its protein product is CAISGAGLAGGPLYNEQFF.

The J gene is TRBJ1-2, the V gene TRBV4-1; 9 bases agree with TRBD1. The length of the CDR3 is 14 residues. In germline, CDR1 is MGHRA, CDR2 YSYEKL. Germline trimming cut 3 bases from V and 4 bases from J; bases unmatched to any gene: 3. In DNA form, the CDR3 reads TGCGCCAGCAGCCACAAGGACAGGGGCTATGGCTACACCTTC. Translation: CASSHKDRGYGYTF.

There are a few counts of this clonotype. The chain couples TRBV19 to TRBJ1-1; TRBD1 matches at 10 bases. V was clipped by 7 bases and J by 10 bases; unmatched bases: 12. CDR1 and CDR2 (germline): LNHDA, SQIVND (reference sequence). This CDR3 is built from 14 residues. The CDR3 loop is CASIPTGGRRGAFF. The DNA for the CDR3 is TGTGCCAGTATCCCGACAGGGGGCCGTCGGGGAGCTTTCTTT. Full variable domain (remainder filled in from reference TRBV19 and TRBJ1-1): DGGITQSPKYLFRKEGQNVTLSCEQNLNHDAMYWYRQDPGQGLRLIYYSQIVNDFQKGDIAEGYSVSREKKESFPLTVTSAQKNPTAFYLCASIPTGGRRGAFFGQGTRLTVV.